These 3 T cell receptor beta chains were sequenced from one sample in a study of blood T cell repertoires in COVID-19. The assay was immunoSEQ multiplex PCR, and TCRdb's table has in-frame clones only and misses some. The sample includes 150,000 to 200,000 clones, around 85% seen only once; the top ten take about 20%. The sample taken for sequencing was peripheral blood. The receptor set was obtained from an older person with COVID-19, enrolled during active disease.

This clone was seen more than once but under ten times. The rearrangement uses TRBV6-5 and TRBJ1-2; D possibly corresponds to TRBD1 (5 bases). Germline CDR1 reads MNHEY; CDR2 reads SVGAGI. Trimming took off 11 bases at V and 1 base at J, with 11 bases between the two ends. The CDR3 contains 12 residues. The CDR3 DNA reads as TGTGCCGCAACGGGGGGTAACTATGGCTACACCTTC. The encoded protein is CAATGGNYGYTF.

This sequence joins TRBV27 and TRBJ2-1; TRBD2 matches at 11 bases. Per the germline V gene, CDR1 is MNHEY and CDR2 is SMNVEV (reference sequence). The CDR3 sequence is 16 residues long. V was pared by 5 bases and J by 5 bases, with 8 bases of the junction left unmatched. The CDR3 loop is CASSLLAGGGHNEQFF. DNA of the CDR3: TGTGCCAGCAGTCTTTTAGCGGGAGGGGGTCACAATGAGCAGTTCTTC.

The chain uses TRBV19 and TRBJ2-5, with 12 bases identical to TRBD2. There are 15 residues in the CDR3. Germline assignment: CDR1 LNHDA and CDR2 SQIVND (reference sequence). J was trimmed by 4 bases and V by 2 bases; bases with no gene match: 2. The CDR3 bases are TGTGCCAGTAGTATAATGGGACTAGCGGGAGAGACCCAGTACTTC. Amino acid sequence: CASSIMGLAGETQYF.